Sequencing of this T cell receptor (beta chain) was carried out in a study of cytomegalovirus exposure and HLA in healthy donors. Study context: For the roughly 390 genotyped donors, about 81% fell within the Caucasian-associated ancestry cluster.

PCR involved 60 Vbeta and 13 Jbeta primers. The table came from immunoSEQ multiplex PCR; TCRdb's copy has only in-frame clones and leaves some out. The sample holds about 98,000 clones, 80% to 85% seen once. CDR3 length: 16 residues. Germline lookup yields CDR1 ENHRY and CDR2 SYGVKD. The V segment lost 4 bases and the J segment 2 bases; nucleotides outside the gene matches: 9. There were likely unrecorded immune exposures, though donors were nominally healthy when sampled. General study points: Of the V segments, some could not be distinguished, including TRBV6-2 and TRBV6-3, and were excluded.

Turning to this clone: As yet, its antigen is unknown.

This chain links TRBV10-3 with TRBJ2-3; 7 nucleotides align to TRBD2. This sequence was found in a man aged 40-49 years in good health and CMV-seronegative. The sequencing input was PBMCs. Here the CDR3 DNA reads TGTGCCATCAGTGGCCTAACTAGCGATATCACAGATACGCAGTATTTT. Its translation is CAISGLTSDITDTQYF.